This T cell receptor (beta chain) was recovered during a study of T-cell reconstitution after alpha-beta-depleted transplantation in children (dated by TCRdb to 2016 to 2017). At the level of the whole study: Using TCR repertoire profiling, the study quantitatively followed how T-cell immune reconstitution unfolded in children after TCRalphabeta/CD19-depleted allogeneic hematopoietic cell transplantation. General study outcomes and caveats: In some patients, the high TCRbeta diversity seen at day 60 was put down to recipient T cells and intrathymic progenitors that had survived conditioning. About two months after transplant, the apparently early recovery of alphabetaT-cell counts reportedly depended on just several hundred clones that had expanded rapidly and came from non-depleted graft cells. Over subsequent months, a decline in hyperexpanded clone frequencies was noted, and after one year, T-cell counts and TCRbeta diversity were mostly ascribed to newly produced T cells.

This clonotype was observed at least ten times. This receptor's antigen is unknown. Base qualities are not at hand, and no much larger clone is one base apart. Relative to germline, V is 0 bases shorter and J is 1 base shorter, with 11 bases between their ends. For CDR1 and CDR2, the germline V gene lists SGHDT and YYEEEE. Its CDR3 holds 15 amino acids, cysteine through phenylalanine. Only the CDR3 DNA is retained, 45 bases long and in frame from the first base. Receptor amplification or capture employed PCR. Data came from an Illumina HiSeq 2500. TCR libraries were prepared with molecular barcoding, using unique molecular identifiers to normalize TCRbeta repertoire quantification. TCRdb itself trimmed the public reads at Q25 with fastp, ran MiXCR and retained productive beta chains. Entries are consolidated by CDR3 protein sequence, retaining the most common genes and DNA. In all, the sample holds tens of thousands of distinct CDR3 sequences, and under 8% of those were seen once. Of the sample, roughly 7% is held by the ten largest clones.

The intended sense of this specimen's treatment or condition label: allogeneic hematopoietic cell transplantation with graft depleted of TCRalphabeta T cells and CD19 B cells. The children who served as transplant recipients had been given grafts of TCRalphabeta/CD19-depleted allogeneic hematopoietic cells. The material sequenced was PBMCs, mostly from graft donor cells, taken 180 days after TCRalphabeta/CD19-depleted stem cell transplant. The sequence links TRBV5-6 to TRBJ2-7, with TRBD2 tentatively as D gene (5 bases match). The sequence derives from a male patient younger than 18 who had a stem cell transplant for acute myeloid leukemia, so the T cells may come from the graft donor. CDR3 sequence: CASSLGPSGSYEQYF. The nucleotides are TGTGCCAGCAGCTTGGGACCCAGCGGATCCTACGAGCAGTACTTC. Beyond the CDR3, the reference TRBV5-6 and TRBJ2-7 genes provide the residues; the full variable domain reads: DAGVTQSPTHLIKTRGQQVTLRCSPKSGHDTVSWYQQALGQGPQFIFQYYEEEERQRGNFPDRFSGHQFPNYSSELNVNALLLGDSALYLCASSLGPSGSYEQYFGPGTRLTVT.